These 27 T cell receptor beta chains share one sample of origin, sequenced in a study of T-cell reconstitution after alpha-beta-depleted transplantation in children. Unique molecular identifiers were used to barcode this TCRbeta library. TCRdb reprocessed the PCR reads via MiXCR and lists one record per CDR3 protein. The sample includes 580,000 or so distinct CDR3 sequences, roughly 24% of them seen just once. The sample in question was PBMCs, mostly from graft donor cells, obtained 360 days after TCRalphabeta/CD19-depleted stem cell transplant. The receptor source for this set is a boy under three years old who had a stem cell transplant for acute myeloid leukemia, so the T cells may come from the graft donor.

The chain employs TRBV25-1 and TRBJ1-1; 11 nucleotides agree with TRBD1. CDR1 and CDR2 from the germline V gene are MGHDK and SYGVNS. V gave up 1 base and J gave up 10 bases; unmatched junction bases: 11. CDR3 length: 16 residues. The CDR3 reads CASSESRTGGALGAFF. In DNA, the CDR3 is TGTGCCAGCAGTGAATCCAGGACAGGGGGCGCCTTGGGAGCTTTCTTT.

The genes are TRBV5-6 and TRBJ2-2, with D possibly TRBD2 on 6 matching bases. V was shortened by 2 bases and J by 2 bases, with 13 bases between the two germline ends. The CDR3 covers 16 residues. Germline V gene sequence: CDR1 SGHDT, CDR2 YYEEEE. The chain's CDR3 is CASSLGGSLNTGELFF. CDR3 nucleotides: TGTGCCAGCAGCTTAGGAGGGAGTCTAAACACCGGGGAGCTGTTTTTT.

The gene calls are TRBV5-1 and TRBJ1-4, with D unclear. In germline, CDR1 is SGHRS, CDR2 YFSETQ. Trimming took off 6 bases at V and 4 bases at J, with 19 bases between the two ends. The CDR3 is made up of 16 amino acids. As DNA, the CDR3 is TGCGCCAGCACCAAATCATCGGGCGGCGTTAATGAAAAACTGTTTTTT. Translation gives CASTKSSGGVNEKLFF.

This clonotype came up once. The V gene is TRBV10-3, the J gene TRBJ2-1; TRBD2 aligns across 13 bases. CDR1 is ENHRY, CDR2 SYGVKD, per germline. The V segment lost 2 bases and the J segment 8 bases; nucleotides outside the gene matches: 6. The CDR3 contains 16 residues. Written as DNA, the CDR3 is TGTGCCATCAGTGAGGGTGGGACTAGCGGGACTTATGAGCAGTTCTTC. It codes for CAISEGGTSGTYEQFF.

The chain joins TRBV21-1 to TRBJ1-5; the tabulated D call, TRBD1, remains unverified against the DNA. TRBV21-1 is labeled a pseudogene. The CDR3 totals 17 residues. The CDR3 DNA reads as TGTGCCAGCATGAGGGACAGGTCAGTTGGCAGCAATCAGCCCCAGCATTTT. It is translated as CASMRDRSVGSNQPQHF.

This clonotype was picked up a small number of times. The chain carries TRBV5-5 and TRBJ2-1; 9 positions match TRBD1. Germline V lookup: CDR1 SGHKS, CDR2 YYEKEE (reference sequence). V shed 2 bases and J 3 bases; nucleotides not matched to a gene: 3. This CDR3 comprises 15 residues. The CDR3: CASSFRQGDYNEQFF. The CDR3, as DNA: TGTGCCAGCAGCTTCAGACAGGGGGACTACAATGAGCAGTTCTTC.

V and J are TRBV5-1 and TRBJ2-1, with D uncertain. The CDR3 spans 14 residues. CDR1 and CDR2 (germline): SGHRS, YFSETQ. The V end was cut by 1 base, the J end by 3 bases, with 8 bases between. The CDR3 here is CASSLRWNYNEQFF. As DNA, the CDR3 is TGCGCCAGCAGCTTGCGGTGGAACTACAATGAGCAGTTCTTC.

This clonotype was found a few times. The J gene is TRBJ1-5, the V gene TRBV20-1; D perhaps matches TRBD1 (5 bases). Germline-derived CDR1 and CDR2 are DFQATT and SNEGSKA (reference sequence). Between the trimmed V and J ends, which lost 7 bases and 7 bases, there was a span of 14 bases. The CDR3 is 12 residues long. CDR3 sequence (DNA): TGCAGTGGAGGCAGGGCAGGACAGCCCCAGCATTTT. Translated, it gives CSGGRAGQPQHF.

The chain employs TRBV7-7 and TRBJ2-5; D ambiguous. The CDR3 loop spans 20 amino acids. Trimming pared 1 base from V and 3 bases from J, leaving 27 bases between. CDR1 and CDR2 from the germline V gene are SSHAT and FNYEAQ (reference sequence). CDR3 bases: TGTGCCAGCAGCTTAGGACGGACGCAAGCCCGGAGCACAAACGAAGAGACCCAGTACTTC. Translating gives CASSLGRTQARSTNEETQYF.

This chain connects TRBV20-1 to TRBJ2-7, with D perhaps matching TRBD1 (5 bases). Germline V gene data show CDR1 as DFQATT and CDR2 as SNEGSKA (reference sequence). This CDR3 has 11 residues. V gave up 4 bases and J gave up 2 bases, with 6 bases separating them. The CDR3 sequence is CSATGTYEQYF. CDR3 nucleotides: TGCAGTGCTACAGGGACCTACGAGCAGTACTTC.

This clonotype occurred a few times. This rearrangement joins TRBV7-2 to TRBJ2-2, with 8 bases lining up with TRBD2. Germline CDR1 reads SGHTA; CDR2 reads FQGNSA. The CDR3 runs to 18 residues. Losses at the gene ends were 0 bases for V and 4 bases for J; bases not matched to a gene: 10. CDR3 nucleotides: TGTGCCAGCAGCTTAGCGCTTGCGGCGGGGGGATTCACCGGGGAGCTGTTTTTT. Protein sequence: CASSLALAAGGFTGELFF.

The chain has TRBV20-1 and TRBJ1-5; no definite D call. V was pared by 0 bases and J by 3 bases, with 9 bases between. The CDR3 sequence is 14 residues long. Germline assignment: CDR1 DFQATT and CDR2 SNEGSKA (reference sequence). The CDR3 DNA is TGCAGTGCTAGAGATGGGCAGACCAATCAGCCCCAGCATTTT. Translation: CSARDGQTNQPQHF.

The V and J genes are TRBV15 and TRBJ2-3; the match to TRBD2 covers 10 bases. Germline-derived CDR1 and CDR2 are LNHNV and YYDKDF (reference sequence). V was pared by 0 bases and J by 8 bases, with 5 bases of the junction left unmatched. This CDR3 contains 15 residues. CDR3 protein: CATSRDWTSGVTQYF. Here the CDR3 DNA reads TGTGCCACCAGCAGAGACTGGACTAGCGGTGTTACGCAGTATTTT.

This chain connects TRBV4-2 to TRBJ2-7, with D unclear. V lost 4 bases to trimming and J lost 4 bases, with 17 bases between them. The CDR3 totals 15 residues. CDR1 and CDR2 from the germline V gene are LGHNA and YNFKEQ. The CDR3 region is CASSLAVLSEYEQYV. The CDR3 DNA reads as TGTGCCAGCAGCCTGGCCGTTTTGAGCGAGTACGAGCAGTACGTC.

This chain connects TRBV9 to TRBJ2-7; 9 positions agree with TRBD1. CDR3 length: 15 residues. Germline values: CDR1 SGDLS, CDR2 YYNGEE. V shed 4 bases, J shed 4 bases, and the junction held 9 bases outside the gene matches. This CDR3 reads CASSIRDRESYEQYV. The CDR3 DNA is TGTGCCAGCAGCATCCGGGACAGGGAATCTTACGAGCAGTACGTC.

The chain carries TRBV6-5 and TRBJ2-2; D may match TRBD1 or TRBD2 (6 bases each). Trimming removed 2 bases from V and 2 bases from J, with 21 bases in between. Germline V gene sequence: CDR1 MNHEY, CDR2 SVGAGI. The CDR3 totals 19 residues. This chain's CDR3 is CASSYTRFRGVGNTGELFF. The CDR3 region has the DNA TGTGCCAGCAGTTACACCAGATTTAGGGGGGTCGGTAACACCGGGGAGCTGTTTTTT.

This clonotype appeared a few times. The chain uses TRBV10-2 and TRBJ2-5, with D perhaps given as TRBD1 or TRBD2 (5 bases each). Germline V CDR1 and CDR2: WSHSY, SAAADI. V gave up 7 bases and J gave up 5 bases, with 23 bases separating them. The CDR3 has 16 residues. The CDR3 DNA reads TGCGCCAGCAATGAAATGGGGGACCACCGGAGGGAGACCCAGTACTTC. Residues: CASNEMGDHRRETQYF.

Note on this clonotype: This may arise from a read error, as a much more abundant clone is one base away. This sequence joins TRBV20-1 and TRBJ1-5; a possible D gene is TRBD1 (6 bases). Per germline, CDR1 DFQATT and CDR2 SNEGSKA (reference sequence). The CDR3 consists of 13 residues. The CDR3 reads CSAKEEGDQPQRF. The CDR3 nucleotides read TGCAGTGCCAAGGAGGAGGGGGATCAGCCCCAGCGTTTT.

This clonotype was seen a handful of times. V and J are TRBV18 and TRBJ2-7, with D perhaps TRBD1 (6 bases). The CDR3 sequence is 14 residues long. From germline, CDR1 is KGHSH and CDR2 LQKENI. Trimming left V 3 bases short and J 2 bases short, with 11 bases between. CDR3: CASSPMDRPYEQYV. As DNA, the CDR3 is TGTGCCAGCTCACCCATGGACAGACCCTACGAGCAGTACGTC.

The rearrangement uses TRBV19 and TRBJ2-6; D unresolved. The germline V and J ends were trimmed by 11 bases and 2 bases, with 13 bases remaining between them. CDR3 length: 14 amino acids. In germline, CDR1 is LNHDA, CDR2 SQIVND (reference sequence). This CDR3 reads CACREVPGANVLTF. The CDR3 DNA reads TGTGCCTGTCGCGAGGTCCCTGGGGCCAACGTCCTGACTTTC.

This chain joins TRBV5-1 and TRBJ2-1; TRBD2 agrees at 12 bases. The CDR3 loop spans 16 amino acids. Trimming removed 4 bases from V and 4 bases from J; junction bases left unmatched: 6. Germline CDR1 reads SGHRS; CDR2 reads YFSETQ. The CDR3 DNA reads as TGCGCCAGCAGCACAGGGACTAGCGGGTTGTACAATGAGCAGTTCTTC. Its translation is CASSTGTSGLYNEQFF.

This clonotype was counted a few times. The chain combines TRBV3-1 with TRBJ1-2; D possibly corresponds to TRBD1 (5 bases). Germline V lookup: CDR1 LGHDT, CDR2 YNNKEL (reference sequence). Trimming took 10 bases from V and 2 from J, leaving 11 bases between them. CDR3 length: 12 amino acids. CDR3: CATATANYGYTF. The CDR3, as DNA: TGTGCCACCGCGACAGCCAACTATGGCTACACCTTC.

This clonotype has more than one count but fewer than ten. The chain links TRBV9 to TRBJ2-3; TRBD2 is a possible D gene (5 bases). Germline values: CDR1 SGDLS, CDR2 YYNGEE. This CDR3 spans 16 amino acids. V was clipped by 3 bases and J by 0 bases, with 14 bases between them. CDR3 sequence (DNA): TGTGCCAGCAGCGCCTGGGGAGTCGGAAGCACAGATACGCAGTATTTT. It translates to CASSAWGVGSTDTQYF.

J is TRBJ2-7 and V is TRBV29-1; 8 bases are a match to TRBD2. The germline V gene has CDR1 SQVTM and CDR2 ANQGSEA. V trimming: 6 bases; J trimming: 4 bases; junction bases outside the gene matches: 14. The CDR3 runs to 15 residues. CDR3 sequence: CSVKSSGALPYEQYF. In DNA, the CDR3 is TGCAGCGTGAAAAGTAGCGGGGCCCTCCCATACGAGCAGTACTTC.

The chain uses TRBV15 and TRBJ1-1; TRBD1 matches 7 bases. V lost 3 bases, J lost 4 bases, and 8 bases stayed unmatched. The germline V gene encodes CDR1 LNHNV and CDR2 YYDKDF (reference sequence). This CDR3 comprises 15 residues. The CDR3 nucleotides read TGTGCCACCAGCAGGGAGGAGGGGGCAGGCACTGAAGCTTTCTTT. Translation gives CATSREEGAGTEAFF.

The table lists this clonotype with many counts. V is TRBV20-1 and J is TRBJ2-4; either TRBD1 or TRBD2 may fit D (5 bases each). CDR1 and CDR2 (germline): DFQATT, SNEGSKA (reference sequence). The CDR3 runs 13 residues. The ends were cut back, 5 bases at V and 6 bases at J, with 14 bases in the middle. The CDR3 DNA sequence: TGCAGTGCTTTCTCGGGACCACCAAACATTCAGTACTTC. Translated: CSAFSGPPNIQYF.

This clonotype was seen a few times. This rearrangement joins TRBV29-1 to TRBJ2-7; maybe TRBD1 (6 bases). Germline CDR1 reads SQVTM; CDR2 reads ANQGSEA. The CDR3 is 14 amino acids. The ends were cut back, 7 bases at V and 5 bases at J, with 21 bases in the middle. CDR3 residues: CSAQRAGVGDEQYF. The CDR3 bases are TGCAGCGCCCAGAGGGCAGGGGTGGGGGACGAGCAGTACTTC.